A single sample gave rise to the 22 T cell receptor beta chains below, sequenced in a study of cytomegalovirus exposure and HLA in healthy donors. PCR amplification relied on 60 Vbeta primers (plus 13 Jbeta primers). Method: immunoSEQ multiplex PCR; TCRdb's copy keeps in-frame clones and lacks some. The sample holds 65,000 to 90,000 clones, 65% to 85% seen once. Sequencing was performed on PBMCs. The receptors were sampled from a man between 65 and 85 years old in good health and CMV-seronegative.

The chain combines TRBV11-3 with TRBJ2-3; 10 bases are a match to TRBD2. With 4 bases clipped from V and 4 bases from J, the junction kept 5 bases outside the gene matches. CDR1 and CDR2 (germline): SGHNT, YENEEA. This CDR3 region has 15 residues. CDR3 sequence (DNA): TGTGCCAGCAGCTCAAGGGGACTAGCGTCAGATACGCAGTATTTT. Encoded protein: CASSSRGLASDTQYF.

The chain is built from TRBV7-6 and TRBJ2-1; D perhaps matches TRBD1 (6 bases). This CDR3 is 17 amino acids long. The V end was cut by 1 base, the J end by 2 bases, with 15 bases between. Germline lookup yields CDR1 SGHVS and CDR2 FNYEAQ. In DNA, the CDR3 is TGTGCCAGCAGCTTAGGTTCTTCAGGGGTGCCCTACAATGAGCAGTTCTTC. This gives the protein CASSLGSSGVPYNEQFF.

This chain uses TRBV19 with TRBJ2-2; 13 nucleotides agree with TRBD2. Germline CDR1 LNHDA, CDR2 SQIVND (reference sequence). The CDR3 is 16 amino acids. Losses at the gene ends were 9 bases for V and 8 bases for J; bases not matched to a gene: 12. The CDR3 here is CASGAGTSGKLGELFF. CDR3 DNA sequence: TGTGCCAGCGGAGCCGGGACTAGCGGGAAGTTGGGGGAGCTGTTTTTT.

The rearrangement joins TRBV27 to TRBJ2-3, with 8 bases fitting TRBD2. V lost 8 bases to trimming and J lost 5 bases; unmatched junction nucleotides: 6. The CDR3 totals 13 residues. Germline V CDR1 and CDR2: MNHEY, SMNVEV (reference sequence). The CDR3 loop reads CASQKAGGDTQYF. The CDR3, as DNA: TGTGCCAGCCAAAAGGCGGGAGGAGATACGCAGTATTTT.

The rearrangement joins TRBV6-6 to TRBJ1-1; 10 bases match TRBD1. The J segment lost 7 bases and the V segment lost 6 bases, leaving 5 bases of the junction unmatched. CDR1 and CDR2 (germline): MNHNY, SVGAGI (reference sequence). CDR3 length: 13 amino acids. CDR3 in amino acids: CASRMGQGSEAFF. The CDR3 DNA reads as TGTGCCAGCAGGATGGGACAGGGGAGTGAAGCTTTCTTT.

This rearrangement joins TRBV4-2 to TRBJ1-6; tentatively, D is TRBD1 (5 bases). CDR3 length: 19 residues. The germline V gene has CDR1 LGHNA and CDR2 YNFKEQ. V dropped 0 bases and J dropped 6 bases, with 21 bases sitting between them. For the CDR3, the DNA is TGTGCCAGCAGCCAAGAAAATGGCATCGGTGGTGACAGTAATTCACCCCTCCACTTT. The encoded protein is CASSQENGIGGDSNSPLHF.

This clone has more than one count but fewer than ten. The sample contains more than one DNA sequence encoding this CDR3. The chain uses TRBV5-6 and TRBJ1-1, with D unresolved. This CDR3 is 13 amino acids long. The germline gives CDR1 SGHDT, CDR2 YYEEEE. V lost 1 base to trimming and J lost 1 base, with 5 bases between them. CDR3 bases: TGTGCCAGCAGCTTGAACAGGAACACTGAAGCTTTCTTT. The encoded protein is CASSLNRNTEAFF.

This sequence joins TRBV6-5 and TRBJ2-1; D may be TRBD2 (6 bases). Per germline, CDR1 MNHEY and CDR2 SVGAGI. The CDR3 is 14 amino acids. The germline V and J ends were trimmed by 5 bases and 5 bases, with 13 bases remaining between them. In nucleotides, the CDR3 is TGTGCCAGCAGTCCCATTGGCGGGAACAATGAGCAGTTCTTC. Its protein is CASSPIGGNNEQFF.

The table lists this clone with a few counts. The chain employs TRBV6-6 and TRBJ2-1, with 7 nucleotides matching TRBD2. The junction had 11 bases not matched to a gene; V was cut back by 8 bases and J by 1 base. The CDR3 is 16 residues long. The V gene's germline CDR1 is MNHNY and CDR2 SVGAGI (reference sequence). As DNA, the CDR3 is TGTGCCAGCGGTAGTGGGGAGGGTGGGTCCTACAATGAGCAGTTCTTC. It is translated as CASGSGEGGSYNEQFF.

About this clone: One end of the junction fails to match germline, which may point to a read error. The chain uses TRBV7-7 and TRBJ2-5, with D perhaps matching TRBD1 (6 bases). This CDR3 contains 15 residues. Germline assignment: CDR1 SSHAT and CDR2 FNYEAQ (reference sequence). CDR3 sequence (DNA): TGTGCTAGCAGCTTGGCAGGGGTTTACCAAGAGACCCAGTACTTC. Its protein is CASSLAGVYQETQYF.

This chain links TRBV2 with TRBJ2-1; 12 nucleotides agree with TRBD2. The CDR3 sequence is 16 residues long. The J segment lost 8 bases and the V segment lost 6 bases, leaving 11 bases of the junction unmatched. CDR1 SNHLY and CDR2 FYNNEI come from the germline V gene. This CDR3 is CASRDRTSGTTDEQFF. DNA for the CDR3: TGTGCCAGCAGAGACCGGACTAGCGGGACGACCGATGAGCAGTTCTTC.

The V call is TRBV10-1, the J call TRBJ1-6; D might be TRBD1 (6 bases). The CDR3 contains 13 residues. CDR1 WNHNN and CDR2 SYGVQD come from the germline V gene (reference sequence). The germline V and J ends were trimmed by 5 bases and 7 bases, with 9 bases remaining between them. The CDR3 spells CASSITGNSPLHF. CDR3 nucleotides: TGCGCCAGCAGTATTACAGGGAATTCACCCCTCCACTTT.

The V call is TRBV7-8, the J call TRBJ2-7, with 9 bases fitting TRBD2. J was trimmed by 2 bases and V by 1 base; bases with no gene match: 3. The CDR3 runs 15 residues. CDR1 and CDR2 (germline): SGHVS, FQNEAQ. CDR3 nucleotides: TGTGCCAGCAGCTTAGGGCTAGCGGGGACCTACGAGCAGTACTTC. Amino acids: CASSLGLAGTYEQYF. Looking up the rest from reference TRBV7-8 and TRBJ2-7 gives the full variable domain: GAGVSQSPRYKVAKRGQDVALRCDPISGHVSLFWYQQALGQGPEFLTYFQNEAQLDKSGLPSDRFFAERPEGSVSTLKIQRTQQEDSAVYLCASSLGLAGTYEQYFGPGTRLTVT.

The chain has TRBV10-2 and TRBJ1-5; 8 bases agree with TRBD1. This CDR3 has 15 residues. In germline, CDR1 is WSHSY, CDR2 SAAADI. V lost 5 bases, J lost 4 bases, and 7 bases stayed unmatched. The CDR3 region has the DNA TGCGCCAGCAGTCAGGACAGGGCGCTGAATCAGCCCCAGCATTTT. Translation gives CASSQDRALNQPQHF.

The rearrangement joins TRBV6-5 to TRBJ1-1, with D unresolved. The germline V and J ends were trimmed by 0 bases and 5 bases, with 7 bases remaining between them. The germline CDR1 and CDR2 sequences are MNHEY and SVGAGI. This CDR3 is built from 13 residues. CDR3 sequence: CASSYSQRTEAFF. The DNA for the CDR3 is TGTGCCAGCAGTTACTCGCAGCGTACTGAAGCTTTCTTT.

There are a few counts of this clone. Germline is not matched at one junction end, which may reflect a read error. The J gene is TRBJ2-2, the V gene TRBV5-1; 7 bases align to TRBD2. The germline gives CDR1 SGHRS, CDR2 YFSETQ. The CDR3 extends over 15 amino acids. CDR3 nucleotides: TGCGCCAGCAGCACGGGACTAACCAACATCGGGGAGCTGTTTTTT. The encoded protein is CASSTGLTNIGELFF.

The gene calls are TRBV15 and TRBJ2-3; TRBD2 agrees at 13 bases. Trimming took 1 base from V and 0 from J; bases not matched to a gene: 19. CDR1 is LNHNV, CDR2 YYDKDF, per germline (reference sequence). This CDR3 has 23 residues. CDR3 protein: CATSRGALAGGPGSGSSTDTQYF. CDR3 sequence (DNA): TGTGCCACCAGCAGAGGGGCACTAGCGGGAGGGCCCGGATCAGGCAGCAGCACAGATACGCAGTATTTT.

The rearrangement links TRBV10-1 to TRBJ2-1, with 10 nucleotides matching TRBD2. The junction had 6 bases not matched to a gene; V was cut back by 6 bases and J by 7 bases. Germline V gene lookup returns CDR1 WNHNN and CDR2 SYGVQD (reference sequence). This CDR3 comprises 14 residues. CDR3 sequence: CASSSGGAKNEQFF. In DNA form, the CDR3 reads TGCGCCAGCAGCAGCGGGGGGGCCAAAAATGAGCAGTTCTTC.

The chain employs TRBV2 and TRBJ1-1; D might be TRBD1 (6 bases). The CDR3 length is 14 residues. V lost 7 bases to trimming and J lost 0 bases, with 12 bases between them. The germline V gene has CDR1 SNHLY and CDR2 FYNNEI. CDR3 in amino acids: CASNPQGLNTEAFF. Written as DNA, the CDR3 is TGTGCCAGCAACCCACAGGGTCTGAACACTGAAGCTTTCTTT. The complete variable domain, with remaining parts taken from reference TRBV2 and TRBJ1-1, reads EPEVTQTPSHQVTQMGQEVILRCVPISNHLYFYWYRQILGQKVEFLVSFYNNEISEKSEIFDDQFSVERPDGSNFTLKIRSTKLEDSAMYFCASNPQGLNTEAFFGQGTRLTVV.

The genes are TRBV7-2 and TRBJ2-1; D uncertain. Germline V lookup: CDR1 SGHTA, CDR2 FQGNSA. The CDR3 contains 16 residues. The V end lost 3 bases, the J end lost 2 bases, and 14 bases lay between the germline ends. The DNA of the CDR3 is TGTGCCAGCAGCTTTACGGGTTCTGTTGCCTACAATGAGCAGTTCTTC. This gives the protein CASSFTGSVAYNEQFF.

The rearrangement links TRBV7-2 to TRBJ1-2, with a weak D call TRBD1 (6 bases). The CDR3 is 13 residues long. V lost 1 base, J lost 8 bases, and 11 bases lay in between. The germline V gene encodes CDR1 SGHTA and CDR2 FQGNSA. This CDR3 is CASSLGNRDGYTF. The CDR3 nucleotides are TGTGCCAGCAGCTTAGGGAACAGGGACGGCTACACCTTC.

V gene TRBV27 combines with J gene TRBJ2-7; 13 positions match TRBD2. This CDR3 spans 15 amino acids. Germline V lookup: CDR1 MNHEY, CDR2 SMNVEV (reference sequence). V lost 6 bases, J lost 3 bases, and 5 bases stayed unmatched. The CDR3 DNA sequence: TGTGCCAGCAGCTGGACTAGCGGGAGTTACTACGAGCAGTACTTC. Translating it yields CASSWTSGSYYEQYF.